Below are 24 T cell receptor beta chains sequenced from a single sample in a study of a mutant IDH1 vaccine in newly diagnosed glioma. Data came from immunoSEQ multiplex PCR; TCRdb stores just in-frame clones and leaves some out. Of around 120,000 clones in the sample, just under 80% were seen once. Time point defined: week 11, during vaccination. It was 300 ug of mutant IDH1 20-mer peptide that made up each vaccine dose, given with topical imiquimod. No antigen has been identified for these receptors. This material consisted of PBMCs, taken from a glioma patient whose treatment included an IDH1 peptide vaccine. The receptors derive from a man aged 35 to 55 with glioma.

This chain uses TRBV7-2 with TRBJ1-5, with a tentative D call TRBD1 (5 bases). The CDR3 is made up of 16 amino acids. Looked up from germline, CDR1 is SGHTA and CDR2 is FQGNSA. V shed 5 bases and J shed 0 bases, with 14 bases lying between them. CDR3 protein: CASSTLGTYSNQPQHF. CDR3 nucleotide sequence: TGTGCCAGCAGCACACTGGGGACTTATAGCAATCAGCCCCAGCATTTT.

This chain links TRBV10-3 with TRBJ2-2, with 14 nucleotides matching TRBD2. The CDR3 sequence is 18 residues long. With 3 bases clipped from V and 5 bases from J, the junction kept 8 bases outside the gene matches. Per the germline V gene, CDR1 is ENHRY and CDR2 is SYGVKD. The CDR3 loop is CAISDLGLAGVGTGELFF. CDR3 coding DNA: TGTGCCATCAGTGACCTGGGACTAGCGGGAGTCGGGACCGGGGAGCTGTTTTTT.

The gene calls are TRBV5-4 and TRBJ2-3; TRBD1 or TRBD2 may be the D gene (5 bases each). The germline V and J ends were trimmed by 1 base and 2 bases, with 11 bases remaining between them. Per the germline V gene, CDR1 is SGHNT and CDR2 is YYREEE (reference sequence). This CDR3 is 15 amino acids long. The CDR3 coding sequence is TGTGCCAGCAGCTTGTCCCGGGACGTCACAGATACGCAGTATTTT. It is translated as CASSLSRDVTDTQYF.

The chain couples TRBV18 to TRBJ2-7; TRBD1 agrees at 11 bases. V lost 1 base, J lost 3 bases, and 5 bases stayed unmatched. The CDR3 spans 16 residues. CDR1 is KGHSH, CDR2 LQKENI, per germline. CDR3 in DNA: TGTGCCAGCTCACCACTCGGACAGGGGGCAGGCTACGAGCAGTACTTC. Its translation is CASSPLGQGAGYEQYF.

This sequence joins TRBV19 and TRBJ1-5; TRBD1 might be the D (5 bases). Germline V CDR1 and CDR2: LNHDA, SQIVND (reference sequence). The CDR3 has 14 amino acids. Trimming took 3 bases from V and 9 from J, leaving 15 bases between them. CDR3 residues: CASSIGTGGSPQHF. The CDR3 DNA is TGTGCCAGTAGTATTGGGACGGGCGGCTCGCCCCAGCATTTT.

The chain's CDR3 is CASSFILGGPQSEYF. CDR3 DNA sequence: TGTGCCAGCAGTTTCATCCTGGGGGGCCCCCAGTCGGAGTACTTC. The rearrangement links TRBV28 to TRBJ2-7, with D perhaps being TRBD1 or TRBD2 (6 bases each). The CDR3 has 15 amino acids. V gave up 3 bases and J gave up 11 bases, with 23 bases separating them. Germline V gene lookup returns CDR1 MDHEN and CDR2 SYDVKM.

V usage is TRBV6-6 and J usage is TRBJ2-3, with D possibly TRBD2 on 6 matching bases. In germline, CDR1 is MNHNY, CDR2 SVGAGI (reference sequence). Trimming took off 0 bases at V and 4 bases at J, with 14 bases between the two ends. This CDR3 contains 16 residues. Here the CDR3 DNA reads TGTGCCAGCAGTTACTCAGGACTATTCGGCCCAGATACGCAGTATTTT. Translating it yields CASSYSGLFGPDTQYF.

The chain employs TRBV28 and TRBJ1-3; D call uncertain. Germline V gives CDR1 MDHEN, CDR2 SYDVKM. The CDR3 has 14 amino acids. V was cut by 2 bases and J by 4 bases, with 9 bases left in between. As DNA, the CDR3 is TGTGCCAGCAGTTTACCTCTGGGGGGAAACACCATATATTTT. The encoded protein is CASSLPLGGNTIYF.

The rearrangement joins TRBV7-3 to TRBJ1-1; D might be TRBD1 (6 bases). Per germline, CDR1 SGHTA and CDR2 FQGTGA. The CDR3 is 12 residues long. The V end lost 6 bases, the J end lost 7 bases, and 12 bases lay between the germline ends. DNA for the CDR3: TGTGCCAGCAGTCAGGGGTTGGGTGAAGCTTTCTTT. This translates into CASSQGLGEAFF.

J is TRBJ2-5 and V is TRBV7-8; TRBD2 matches at 8 bases. The germline CDR1 and CDR2 sequences are SGHVS and FQNEAQ. Losses at the gene ends were 3 bases for V and 3 bases for J; bases not matched to a gene: 6. The CDR3 runs 15 residues. DNA of the CDR3: TGTGCCAGCAGCTTCGCTCCAGCGGGAGAAGAGACCCAGTACTTC. This encodes CASSFAPAGEETQYF.

The chain employs TRBV5-1 and TRBJ2-7; 9 bases line up with TRBD1. There are 14 residues in the CDR3. From germline, CDR1 is SGHRS and CDR2 YFSETQ. Trimming at V came to 2 bases and at J to 5 bases, leaving 5 bases not matched to a gene. The CDR3 DNA reads as TGCGCCAGCAGCTTTACAGGGGGCAGGGACGAGCAGTACTTC. This gives the protein CASSFTGGRDEQYF. Filled out from reference TRBV5-1 and TRBJ2-7, the complete variable domain reads KAGVTQTPRYLIKTRGQQVTLSCSPISGHRSVSWYQQTPGQGLQFLFEYFSETQRNKGNFPGRFSGRQFSNSRSEMNVSTLELGDSALYLCASSFTGGRDEQYFGPGTRLTVT.

This clone was seen a single time. The chain uses TRBV30 and TRBJ1-4, with 9 nucleotides matching TRBD1. V lost 5 bases to trimming and J lost 7 bases; unmatched junction nucleotides: 11. There are 15 residues in the CDR3. Germline V gene lookup returns CDR1 GTSNPN and CDR2 SVGIG (reference sequence). This chain's CDR3 is CAWHNLDRGGEKLFF. CDR3 bases: TGTGCCTGGCACAACTTGGACAGGGGTGGTGAAAAACTGTTTTTT.

The J gene is TRBJ2-7, the V gene TRBV27, with TRBD1 matching 9 bases. Germline V gives CDR1 MNHEY, CDR2 SMNVEV (reference sequence). The CDR3 has 16 amino acids. J was trimmed by 5 bases and V by 1 base; bases with no gene match: 9. CDR3 nucleotides: TGTGCCAGCAGTTTATATGGACAGGGGATGGTGGACGAGCAGTACTTC. Its protein is CASSLYGQGMVDEQYF.

The gene calls are TRBV28 and TRBJ1-1; D remains ambiguous. CDR3 length: 12 residues. V dropped 1 base and J dropped 5 bases, with 5 bases sitting between them. From germline, CDR1 is MDHEN and CDR2 SYDVKM. The DNA of the CDR3 is TGTGCCAGCAGTTTATTGCTGACTGAAGCTTTCTTT. Translation: CASSLLLTEAFF.

The V gene is TRBV30, the J gene TRBJ2-1, with 7 bases fitting TRBD2. Germline CDR1 is GTSNPN and CDR2 is SVGIG (reference sequence). The CDR3 length is 15 residues. J was trimmed by 5 bases and V by 3 bases; bases with no gene match: 10. As DNA, the CDR3 is TGTGCCTGGAGCGATGCTAGCGGTCCCCACAATGAGCAGTTCTTC. Amino acids: CAWSDASGPHNEQFF. Drawing the rest from reference TRBV30 and TRBJ2-1, the complete variable domain is SQTIHQWPATLVQPVGSPLSLECTVEGTSNPNLYWYRQAAGRGLQLLFYSVGIGQISSEVPQNLSASRPQDRQFILSSKKLLLSDSGFYLCAWSDASGPHNEQFFGPGTRLTVL.

This chain uses TRBV29-1 with TRBJ1-1; D gene ambiguous. Trimming pared 2 bases from V and 0 bases from J, leaving 10 bases between. CDR1 and CDR2 (germline): SQVTM, ANQGSEA. The CDR3 has 14 residues. The DNA for the CDR3 is TGCAGCGTTGAAAGGTTCTCCATGAACACTGAAGCTTTCTTT. Encoded protein: CSVERFSMNTEAFF.

The table lists this clone with a few counts. The rearrangement uses TRBV30 and TRBJ1-5; D is possibly TRBD1 (6 bases). Per germline, CDR1 GTSNPN and CDR2 SVGIG (reference sequence). The V end lost 4 bases, the J end lost 6 bases, and 16 bases lay between the germline ends. This CDR3 has 14 amino acids. The CDR3 sequence is CAWTPMGGRQPQHF. In DNA form, the CDR3 reads TGTGCCTGGACCCCTATGGGGGGGCGTCAGCCCCAGCATTTT.

The chain is built from TRBV29-1 and TRBJ2-5; the D is unclear. CDR1 is SQVTM and CDR2 is ANQGSEA in the germline V gene. This CDR3 is 11 amino acids long. The V end lost 5 bases, the J end lost 7 bases, and 11 bases lay between the germline ends. Here the CDR3 reads CSVRPPRTQYF. The CDR3 DNA is TGCAGCGTTCGTCCTCCGAGGACCCAGTACTTC. Filled out from reference TRBV29-1 and TRBJ2-5, the complete variable domain reads SAVISQKPSRDICQRGTSLTIQCQVDSQVTMMFWYRQQPGQSLTLIATANQGSEATYESGFVIDKFPISRPNLTFSTLTVSNMSPEDSSIYLCSVRPPRTQYFGPGTRLLVL.

This clone was seen a handful of times. V and J are TRBV7-9 and TRBJ2-2, with D perhaps TRBD1 (6 bases). CDR3 length: 13 amino acids. The germline V gene has CDR1 SEHNR and CDR2 FQNEAQ (reference sequence). With 5 bases removed from V and 7 bases from J, the gap between germline ends came to 11 bases. The chain's CDR3 is CASSPDSFGELFF. CDR3 sequence (DNA): TGTGCCAGCAGCCCGGACAGTTTCGGGGAGCTGTTTTTT.

Only a few counts were recorded for this clone. This chain connects TRBV18 to TRBJ2-5; 10 bases match TRBD1. The ends lost 6 bases at V and 4 bases at J; junction bases unmatched: 8. From germline, CDR1 is KGHSH and CDR2 LQKENI. The CDR3 extends over 15 amino acids. The CDR3 loop reads CASSSTGGLRETQYF. CDR3 coding DNA: TGTGCCAGCTCCTCGACAGGGGGCTTGCGAGAGACCCAGTACTTC.

The rearrangement links TRBV2 to TRBJ2-1, with TRBD2 matching over 7 bases. After removal of 4 bases from V and 0 bases from J, the junction contained 6 bases not matched to a gene. CDR1 is SNHLY, CDR2 FYNNEI, per germline. The CDR3 has 16 amino acids. CDR3: CASSVLAGLSYNEQFF. The CDR3 DNA is TGTGCCAGCAGTGTTTTAGCGGGTCTCTCCTACAATGAGCAGTTCTTC.

This clone was counted only a few times. The genes are TRBV27 and TRBJ2-7; D is possibly TRBD1 (5 bases). The CDR3 has 15 residues. V lost 2 bases and J lost 2, with 13 bases in between. Germline assignment: CDR1 MNHEY and CDR2 SMNVEV (reference sequence). The CDR3 region has the DNA TGTGCCAGCAGTTTACAGGGCTCACCTCCCTACGAGCAGTACTTC. This translates into CASSLQGSPPYEQYF.

The chain carries TRBV5-6 and TRBJ2-7; possibly TRBD1 for D (5 bases). The germline V and J ends were trimmed by 4 bases and 2 bases, with 16 bases remaining between them. The germline V gene encodes CDR1 SGHDT and CDR2 YYEEEE. The CDR3 spans 15 residues. The CDR3: CASSTARQYTYEQYF. For the CDR3, the DNA is TGTGCCAGCAGCACCGCGCGACAGTACACCTACGAGCAGTACTTC. Based on the CDR3 plus reference TRBV5-6 and TRBJ2-7, the full variable domain is DAGVTQSPTHLIKTRGQQVTLRCSPKSGHDTVSWYQQALGQGPQFIFQYYEEEERQRGNFPDRFSGHQFPNYSSELNVNALLLGDSALYLCASSTARQYTYEQYFGPGTRLTVT.

The chain has TRBV7-2 and TRBJ1-5; D is ambiguous. The germline V gene has CDR1 SGHTA and CDR2 FQGNSA. The CDR3 contains 13 residues. V lost 4 bases to trimming and J lost 2 bases, with 6 bases between them. Written as DNA, the CDR3 is TGTGCCAGCAGCTGGGATGGCAATCAGCCCCAGCATTTT. Translation: CASSWDGNQPQHF.